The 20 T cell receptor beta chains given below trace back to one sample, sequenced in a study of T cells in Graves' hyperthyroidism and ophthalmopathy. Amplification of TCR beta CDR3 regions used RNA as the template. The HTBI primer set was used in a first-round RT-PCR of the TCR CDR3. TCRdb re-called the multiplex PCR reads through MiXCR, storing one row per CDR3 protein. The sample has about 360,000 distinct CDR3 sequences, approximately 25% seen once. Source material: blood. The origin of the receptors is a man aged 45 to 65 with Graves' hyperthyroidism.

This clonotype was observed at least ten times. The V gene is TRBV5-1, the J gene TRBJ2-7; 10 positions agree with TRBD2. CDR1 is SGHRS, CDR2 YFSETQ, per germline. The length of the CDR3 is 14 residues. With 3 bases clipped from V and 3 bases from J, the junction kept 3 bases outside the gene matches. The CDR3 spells CASSSSSGSYEQYF. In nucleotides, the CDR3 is TGCGCCAGCAGCTCCTCTAGCGGGAGCTACGAGCAGTACTTC.

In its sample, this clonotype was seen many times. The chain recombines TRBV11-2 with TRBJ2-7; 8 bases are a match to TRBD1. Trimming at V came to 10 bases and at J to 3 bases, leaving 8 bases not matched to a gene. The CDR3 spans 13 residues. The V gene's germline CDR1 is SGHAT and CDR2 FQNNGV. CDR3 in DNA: TGTGCCACCACGGACAGGGAACACTACGAGCAGTACTTC. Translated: CATTDREHYEQYF.

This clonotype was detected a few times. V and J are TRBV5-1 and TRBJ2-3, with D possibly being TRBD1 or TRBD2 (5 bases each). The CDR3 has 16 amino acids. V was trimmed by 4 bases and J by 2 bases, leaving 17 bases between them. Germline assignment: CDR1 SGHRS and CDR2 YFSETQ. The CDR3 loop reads CASSTLGQGATDTQYF. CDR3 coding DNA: TGCGCCAGCAGCACCTTGGGGCAGGGAGCCACAGATACGCAGTATTTT.

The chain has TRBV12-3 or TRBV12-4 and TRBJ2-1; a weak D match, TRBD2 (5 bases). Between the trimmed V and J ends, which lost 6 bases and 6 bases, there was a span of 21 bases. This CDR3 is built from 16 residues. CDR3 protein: CASSRPDGPAGNEQFF. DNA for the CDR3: TGTGCCAGCAGCCGACCGGACGGACCCGCGGGCAATGAGCAGTTCTTC.

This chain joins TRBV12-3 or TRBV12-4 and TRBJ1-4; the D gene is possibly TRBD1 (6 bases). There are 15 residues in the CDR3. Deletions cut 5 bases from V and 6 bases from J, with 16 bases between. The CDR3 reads CASSPRTVTDEKLFF. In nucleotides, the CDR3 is TGTGCCAGCAGTCCGCGGACAGTAACCGATGAAAAACTGTTTTTT.

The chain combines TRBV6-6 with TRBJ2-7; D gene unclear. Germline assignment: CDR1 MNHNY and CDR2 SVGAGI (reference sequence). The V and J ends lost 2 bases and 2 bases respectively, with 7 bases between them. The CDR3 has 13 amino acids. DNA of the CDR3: TGTGCCAGCAGTTACGCTGACCCCTACGAGCAGTACTTC. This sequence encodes CASSYADPYEQYF.

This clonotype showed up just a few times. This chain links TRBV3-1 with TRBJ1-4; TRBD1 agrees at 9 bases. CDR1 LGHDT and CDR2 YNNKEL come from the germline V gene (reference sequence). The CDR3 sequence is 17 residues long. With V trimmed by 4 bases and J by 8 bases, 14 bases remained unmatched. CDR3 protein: CASSRSPSTGGGEKLFF. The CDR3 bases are TGTGCCAGCAGCCGCTCCCCCTCGACAGGGGGGGGAGAAAAACTGTTTTTT.

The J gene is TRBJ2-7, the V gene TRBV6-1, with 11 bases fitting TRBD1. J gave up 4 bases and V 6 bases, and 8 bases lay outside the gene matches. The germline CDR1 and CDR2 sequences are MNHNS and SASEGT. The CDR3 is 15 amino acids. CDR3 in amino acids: CASSLLRDRGYEQYF. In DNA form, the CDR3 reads TGTGCCAGCAGCTTGCTTCGGGACAGGGGGTACGAGCAGTACTTC.

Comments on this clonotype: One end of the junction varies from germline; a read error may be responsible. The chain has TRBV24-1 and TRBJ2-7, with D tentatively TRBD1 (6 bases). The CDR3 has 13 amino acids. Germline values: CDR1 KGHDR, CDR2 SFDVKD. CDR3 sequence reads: CATRGLGAHEQYF. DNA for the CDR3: TGTGCAACCAGAGGACTGGGGGCCCACGAGCAGTACTTC.

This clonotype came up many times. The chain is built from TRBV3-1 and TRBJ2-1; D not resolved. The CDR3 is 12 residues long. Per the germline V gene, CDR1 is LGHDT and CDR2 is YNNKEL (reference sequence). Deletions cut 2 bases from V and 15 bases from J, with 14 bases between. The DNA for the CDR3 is TGTGCCAGCAGCCAATCCTGGACCGACTTGTTCTTC. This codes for CASSQSWTDLFF.

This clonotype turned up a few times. In DNA, the CDR3 is TGCAGTGCAAGACTAGAGGATACGCAGTATTTT. This translates into CSARLEDTQYF. The gene calls are TRBV20-1 and TRBJ2-3, with D maybe TRBD2 (6 bases). Germline V lookup: CDR1 DFQATT, CDR2 SNEGSKA (reference sequence). Trimming removed 6 bases from V and 6 bases from J, with 10 bases in between. CDR3 length equals 11 residues.

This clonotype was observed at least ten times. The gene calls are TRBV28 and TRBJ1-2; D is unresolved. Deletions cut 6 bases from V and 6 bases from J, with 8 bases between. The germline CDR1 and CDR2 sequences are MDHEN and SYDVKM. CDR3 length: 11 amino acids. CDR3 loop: CASRWLDGYTF. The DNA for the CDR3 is TGTGCCAGCAGGTGGCTGGATGGCTACACCTTC.

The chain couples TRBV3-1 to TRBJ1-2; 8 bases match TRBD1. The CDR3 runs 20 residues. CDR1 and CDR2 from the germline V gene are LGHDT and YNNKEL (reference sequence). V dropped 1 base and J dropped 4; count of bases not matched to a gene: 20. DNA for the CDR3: TGTGCCAGCAGCCAAGTACCTGGACAGGGACGCTCCGCACGCGGCTATGGCTACACCTTC. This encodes CASSQVPGQGRSARGYGYTF.

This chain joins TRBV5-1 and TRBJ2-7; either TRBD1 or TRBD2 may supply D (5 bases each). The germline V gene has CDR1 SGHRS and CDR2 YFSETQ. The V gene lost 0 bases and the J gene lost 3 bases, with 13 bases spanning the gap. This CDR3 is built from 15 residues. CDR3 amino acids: CASSLGGDGYYEQYF. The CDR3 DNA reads TGCGCCAGCAGCTTGGGAGGGGACGGATACTACGAGCAGTACTTC.

The CDR3 loop is CASSSGDRVSEKLFF. Here the CDR3 DNA reads TGCGCCAGCAGCTCGGGGGACAGGGTGTCTGAAAAACTGTTTTTT. This chain links TRBV5-1 with TRBJ1-4; TRBD1 agrees at 9 bases. Losses at the gene ends were 3 bases for V and 7 bases for J; bases not matched to a gene: 7. The CDR3 loop spans 15 amino acids. In germline, CDR1 is SGHRS, CDR2 YFSETQ.

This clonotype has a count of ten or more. CDR3 sequence: CASSSLTRLAGGRDTQYF. The CDR3 DNA sequence: TGTGCCAGCAGTTCCCTGACTAGACTAGCGGGAGGGCGAGATACGCAGTATTTT. The J gene is TRBJ2-3, the V gene TRBV27, with TRBD2 matching 14 bases. Germline values: CDR1 MNHEY, CDR2 SMNVEV (reference sequence). The CDR3 sequence is 18 residues long. V gave up 4 bases and J gave up 5 bases; unmatched junction bases: 11.

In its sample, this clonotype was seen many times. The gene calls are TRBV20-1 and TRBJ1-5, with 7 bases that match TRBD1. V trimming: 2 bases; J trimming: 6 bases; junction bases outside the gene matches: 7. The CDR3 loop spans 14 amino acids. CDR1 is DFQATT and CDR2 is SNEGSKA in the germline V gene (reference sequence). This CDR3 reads CSARLQGEAQPQHF. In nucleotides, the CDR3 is TGCAGTGCTAGACTCCAGGGGGAGGCTCAGCCCCAGCATTTT.

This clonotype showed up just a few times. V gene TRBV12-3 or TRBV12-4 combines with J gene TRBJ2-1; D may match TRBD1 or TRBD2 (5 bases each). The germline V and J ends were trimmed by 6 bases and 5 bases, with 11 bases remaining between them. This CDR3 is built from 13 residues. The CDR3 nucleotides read TGTGCCAGCAGGGAGAGGGGCCACAATGAGCAGTTCTTC. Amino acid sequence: CASRERGHNEQFF.

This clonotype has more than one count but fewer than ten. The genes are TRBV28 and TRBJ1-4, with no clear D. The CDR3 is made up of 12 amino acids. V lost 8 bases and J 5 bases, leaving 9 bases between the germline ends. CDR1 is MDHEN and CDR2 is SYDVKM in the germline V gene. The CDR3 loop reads CASSTSNEKLFF. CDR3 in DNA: TGTGCCAGCTCTACATCAAATGAAAAACTGTTTTTT. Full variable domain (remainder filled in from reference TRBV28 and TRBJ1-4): DVKVTQSSRYLVKRTGEKVFLECVQDMDHENMFWYRQDPGLGLRLIYFSYDVKMKEKGDIPEGYSVSREKKERFSLILESASTNQTSMYLCASSTSNEKLFFGSGTQLSVL.

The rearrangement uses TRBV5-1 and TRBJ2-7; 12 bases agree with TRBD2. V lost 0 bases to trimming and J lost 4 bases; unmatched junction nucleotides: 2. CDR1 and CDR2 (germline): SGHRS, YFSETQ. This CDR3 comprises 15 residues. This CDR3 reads CASSLDLAGGYEQYF. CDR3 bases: TGCGCCAGCAGCTTGGATCTAGCGGGAGGGTACGAGCAGTACTTC.